This TCR beta chain was sequenced during a study of cytomegalovirus exposure and HLA in healthy donors. Germline V gene lookup returns CDR1 MDHEN and CDR2 SYDVKM. CDR3 length equals 14 residues. The junction had 8 bases not matched to a gene; V was cut back by 8 bases and J by 7 bases. Whole-study findings and limits: Across donors, presence/absence analyses took sequencing depth to be roughly uniform.

As for this clone: Antigen: not known.

PCR involved 60 Vbeta and 13 Jbeta primers. TCRdb keeps only in-frame clones here, not all; method: immunoSEQ multiplex PCR. The sample contains about 120,000 clones, around three fifths of which appear only once. This clonotype was sampled from a woman aged 40 to 50 in good health and CMV-seropositive. Sequencing was done on a sample of PBMCs. The chain links TRBV28 to TRBJ1-4, with 9 bases lining up with TRBD1. CDR3 region: CASSTGTGLEKLFF. CDR3 DNA: TGTGCCAGCTCGACCGGGACAGGGCTTGAAAAACTGTTTTTT. Supplemented by reference TRBV28 and TRBJ1-4, the full variable domain reads DVKVTQSSRYLVKRTGEKVFLECVQDMDHENMFWYRQDPGLGLRLIYFSYDVKMKEKGDIPEGYSVSREKKERFSLILESASTNQTSMYLCASSTGTGLEKLFFGSGTQLSVL.